Listed here are 15 T cell receptor beta chains from one sample, sequenced in a study of beta chain features in type 1 diabetes. Study outcomes and limitations: A moderate, significant TCRB CDR3 shortening appeared in type 1 diabetes across four CD4+ subsets.

These receptors have no identified antigens. Expressed TCRB transcripts were sequenced after all isolated RNA was converted to cDNA. The table came from immunoSEQ multiplex PCR; TCRdb's copy has only in-frame clones and leaves some out. The sample records over 200,000 clones, 11% being singletons. Sample: naive CD4+ T cells from blood. These receptors came from a man aged 25-40 years with type 1 diabetes.

This clone was counted a few times. The chain carries TRBV18 and TRBJ2-5; 8 nucleotides match TRBD2. V dropped 2 bases and J dropped 5; count of bases not matched to a gene: 10. The CDR3 consists of 16 residues. In germline, CDR1 is KGHSH, CDR2 LQKENI. CDR3 DNA: TGTGCCAGCTCACCAGTCCATGGCGGGGGGACGGAGACCCAGTACTTC. It translates to CASSPVHGGGTETQYF.

This clone was picked up a small number of times. The J gene is TRBJ1-2, the V gene TRBV25-1; possible D gene TRBD1, 5 bases. The V end was cut by 4 bases, the J end by 3 bases, with 9 bases between. CDR1 MGHDK and CDR2 SYGVNS come from the germline V gene. This CDR3 region has 13 residues. This chain's CDR3 is CASSVGGDYGYTF. CDR3 DNA: TGTGCCAGCAGTGTCGGAGGGGACTATGGCTACACCTTC.

The chain has TRBV19 and TRBJ1-1; 9 nucleotides agree with TRBD1. The V and J ends lost 6 bases and 8 bases, in that order; junction bases with no gene match: 7. This CDR3 region has 13 residues. Per the germline V gene, CDR1 is LNHDA and CDR2 is SQIVND (reference sequence). This CDR3 reads CASRNRGRGEAFF. In DNA form, the CDR3 reads TGTGCCAGTAGAAACAGGGGGCGGGGGGAAGCTTTCTTT.

The chain recombines TRBV2 with TRBJ1-2, with no clear D. Germline V gene data show CDR1 as SNHLY and CDR2 as FYNNEI. V was trimmed by 2 bases and J by 3 bases, leaving 7 bases between them. The CDR3 length is 13 residues. The CDR3 DNA sequence: TGTGCCAGCAGTGAATTTACAGACTATGGCTACACCTTC. The encoded protein is CASSEFTDYGYTF.

This chain uses TRBV5-1 with TRBJ2-7, with 9 bases fitting TRBD1. Trimming took 0 bases from V and 6 from J; bases not matched to a gene: 7. This CDR3 region has 15 residues. Germline CDR1 and CDR2: SGHRS and YFSETQ. As DNA, the CDR3 is TGCGCCAGCAGCTTGGGACAGGGGGAGGTAAGCGAGCAGTACTTC. Translation: CASSLGQGEVSEQYF. Supplemented by reference TRBV5-1 and TRBJ2-7, the full variable domain reads KAGVTQTPRYLIKTRGQQVTLSCSPISGHRSVSWYQQTPGQGLQFLFEYFSETQRNKGNFPGRFSGRQFSNSRSEMNVSTLELGDSALYLCASSLGQGEVSEQYFGPGTRLTVT.

The chain combines TRBV28 with TRBJ1-2; D may be TRBD1 (6 bases). Trimming left V 1 base short and J 5 bases short, with 11 bases between. Germline V gene sequence: CDR1 MDHEN, CDR2 SYDVKM. The CDR3 is made up of 14 amino acids. The chain's CDR3 is CASSLSGTGYGYTF. CDR3 in DNA: TGTGCCAGCAGTTTATCAGGAACAGGGTATGGCTACACCTTC.

This chain uses TRBV7-9 with TRBJ2-5; TRBD2 aligns across 12 bases. With 6 bases clipped from V and 4 bases from J, the junction kept 6 bases outside the gene matches. Germline V gene sequence: CDR1 SEHNR, CDR2 FQNEAQ (reference sequence). The CDR3 extends over 15 amino acids. The CDR3 DNA reads TGTGCCAGCAGGAAGACTAGCGGGGGAGGAGAGACCCAGTACTTC. Translated: CASRKTSGGGETQYF.

This clone was seen more than once but under ten times. The J gene is TRBJ1-2, the V gene TRBV9; weak D call: TRBD1 (6 bases). Per germline, CDR1 SGDLS and CDR2 YYNGEE. V was shortened by 4 bases and J by 4 bases, with 17 bases between the two germline ends. The CDR3 totals 15 residues. CDR3 nucleotides: TGTGCCAGCAGCCCCGGACAGCCCAATACCTATGGCTACACCTTC. Its translation is CASSPGQPNTYGYTF.

The V call is TRBV9, the J call TRBJ2-3; 10 bases are shared with TRBD2. The CDR3 loop spans 15 amino acids. Germline CDR1 reads SGDLS; CDR2 reads YYNGEE. V gave up 0 bases and J gave up 5 bases; unmatched junction bases: 3. CDR3 nucleotides: TGTGCCAGCAGCGTAGGAGCGGGGGGGGGAGATACGCAGTATTTT. As protein: CASSVGAGGGDTQYF.

This clone has just a few counts. The rearrangement uses TRBV9 and TRBJ2-3; 8 bases line up with TRBD2. Germline lookup yields CDR1 SGDLS and CDR2 YYNGEE. The ends lost 3 bases at V and 2 bases at J; junction bases unmatched: 5. This CDR3 has 15 amino acids. The CDR3 here is CASSGGGGTTDTQYF. The CDR3 coding sequence is TGTGCCAGCAGCGGAGGCGGGGGGACCACAGATACGCAGTATTTT. The whole variable domain, filled in from reference TRBV9 and TRBJ2-3, reads DSGVTQTPKHLITATGQRVTLRCSPRSGDLSVYWYQQSLDQGLQFLIQYYNGEERAKGNILERFSAQQFPDLHSELNLSSLELGDSALYFCASSGGGGTTDTQYFGPGTRLTVL.

This clone turned up a few times. The rearrangement links TRBV7-2 to TRBJ2-7, with D hard to call. The length of the CDR3 is 13 residues. Per germline, CDR1 SGHTA and CDR2 FQGNSA. The V end was cut by 2 bases, the J end by 2 bases, with 7 bases between. The CDR3 spells CASSLTHPYEQYF. CDR3 coding DNA: TGTGCCAGCAGCTTAACTCATCCCTACGAGCAGTACTTC.

The table lists this clone with a few counts. The J gene is TRBJ1-5, the V gene TRBV6-4; weak D call: TRBD1 (5 bases). The CDR3 covers 17 residues. Germline V gene data show CDR1 as MRHNA and CDR2 as SNTAGT. Between the trimmed V and J ends, which lost 0 bases and 0 bases, there was a span of 12 bases. The CDR3 reads CASSDSMTDHSNQPQHF. CDR3 nucleotides: TGTGCCAGCAGTGACTCGATGACAGACCATAGCAATCAGCCCCAGCATTTT.

The chain is built from TRBV6-1 and TRBJ2-5; 9 bases align to TRBD2. Germline V gives CDR1 MNHNS, CDR2 SASEGT. The CDR3 is made up of 14 amino acids. Unmatched junction bases numbered 7, after V lost 9 bases and J lost 2 bases. CDR3 DNA: TGTGCCAGTACCCCGACTAGCGGACAAGAGACCCAGTACTTC. Protein product: CASTPTSGQETQYF.

This clone has more than one count but fewer than ten. The rearrangement links TRBV28 to TRBJ2-7; 7 nucleotides agree with TRBD1. Germline V lookup: CDR1 MDHEN, CDR2 SYDVKM. The CDR3 spans 14 residues. Trimming cost V 6 bases and J 0 bases; bases outside gene matches: 5. CDR3 in DNA: TGTGCCAGCAGCCTGGACAGGTACTCCTACGAGCAGTACTTC. It encodes CASSLDRYSYEQYF.

This clone was observed a few times. The V gene is TRBV28, the J gene TRBJ2-5; a weak D match, TRBD2 (6 bases). Germline V gene lookup returns CDR1 MDHEN and CDR2 SYDVKM. This CDR3 comprises 15 residues. V shed 2 bases and J shed 4 bases, with 14 bases lying between them. The DNA for the CDR3 is TGTGCCAGCAGTTTAGGGACTCCGAGGTCAGAGACCCAGTACTTC. It is translated as CASSLGTPRSETQYF.